This TCR beta chain appears in the sequencing data of a study of T-cell memory formation after mild COVID-19. TCRdb re-analysed the 5' RACE reads in MiXCR, keeping a single row per CDR3 protein. The sample includes approximately 260,000 distinct CDR3 sequences, around 16% seen only once; the top ten take approximately 23%. The germline V gene has CDR1 LGHNT and CDR2 FRNRAP. The CDR3 spans 15 residues. The V end was cut by 4 bases, the J end by 10 bases, with 20 bases between. V and J are TRBV12-5 and TRBJ2-1, with D maybe TRBD1 (6 bases). The specimen was PBMCs or a T cell subset sorted from them (not recorded which). The sequence was collected from a young man who had mild COVID-19 (a few samples of this study predate the infection). Cell type and time point are not known. DNA of the CDR3: TGTGCTAGTGGTTCCCATTCCCTAGACAGGACGGAGCAGTTCTTC. It codes for CASGSHSLDRTEQFF.